Listed below are T cell receptor beta chains from one sample, sequenced in a study of OX40 agonist ivuxolimab in advanced cancers. This table comes from immunoSEQ multiplex PCR, and its TCRdb copy is limited to in-frame clones, with some not included. Found here are some 60,000 clones, approximately 80% of them singletons; the top ten hold 4% to 5.5%. The source was CD4+ or CD8+ T cells sorted from blood, collected in a trial of the OX40 agonist ivuxolimab. These receptors all come from an adult with an advanced solid tumor such as melanoma, head and neck, liver or kidney cancer. Each CDR3 is given with its conserved first and last residue. The order of the fields is D gene, J gene, V gene, clone size, CDR3 DNA, CDR3 protein. D genes are given only for firm matches. Where a row states a size, it is once, few, many or the class of an expanded clone; other rows omit it.

d_gene: TRBD1; j_gene: TRBJ2-1; v_gene: TRBV2; abundance: -; CDR3nt: TGTGCCAGCAGTGACGGTACAGGGGGCACGGATGAGCAGTTCTTC; CDR3aa: CASSDGTGGTDEQFF
d_gene: -; j_gene: TRBJ2-5; v_gene: TRBV2; abundance: -; CDR3nt: TGTGCCAGCAGTGGGCGACTAGAGAGGGAGACCCAGTACTTC; CDR3aa: CASSGRLERETQYF
d_gene: -; j_gene: TRBJ2-3; v_gene: TRBV7-9; abundance: -; CDR3nt: TGTGCCAGCAGCTTAGTAGCAGATACGCAGTATTTT; CDR3aa: CASSLVADTQYF
d_gene: -; j_gene: TRBJ2-3; v_gene: TRBV7-3; abundance: -; CDR3nt: TGTGCCAGCAGCTTACGCGGGGGCGGGAGCACAGATACGCAGTATTTT; CDR3aa: CASSLRGGGSTDTQYF
d_gene: -; j_gene: TRBJ1-6; v_gene: TRBV2; abundance: once; CDR3nt: TGTGCCAGCAGTGGCGAAGAGGATTCACCCCTCCACTTT; CDR3aa: CASSGEEDSPLHF
d_gene: -; j_gene: TRBJ1-1; v_gene: TRBV29-1; abundance: -; CDR3nt: TGCAGCGTCCACGGGGCTTTCTTT; CDR3aa: CSVHGAFF
d_gene: TRBD2; j_gene: TRBJ2-1; v_gene: TRBV5-1; abundance: few; CDR3nt: TGCGCCAGCAGCTTGGCCCCAGGACTAGCGGGAGGCGTGAGATACAATGAGCAGTTCTTC; CDR3aa: CASSLAPGLAGGVRYNEQFF
d_gene: -; j_gene: TRBJ1-1; v_gene: TRBV9; abundance: -; CDR3nt: TGTGCCAGCAGCGTCGGAAACAGCAACACTGAAGCTTTCTTT; CDR3aa: CASSVGNSNTEAFF
d_gene: TRBD2; j_gene: TRBJ2-3; v_gene: TRBV11-2; abundance: -; CDR3nt: TGTGCCAGCAGCGCCGGGACTAGCGGGGGAAGGAATACGCAGTATTTT; CDR3aa: CASSAGTSGGRNTQYF
d_gene: -; j_gene: TRBJ1-6; v_gene: TRBV7-6; abundance: many; CDR3nt: TGTGCCAGCAGCTTTAGGGGTAGGAATTCACCCCTCCACTTT; CDR3aa: CASSFRGRNSPLHF
d_gene: TRBD1; j_gene: TRBJ2-2; v_gene: TRBV19; abundance: -; CDR3nt: TGTGCCAGTAGTCCGGGACAGGGAAACACCGGGGAGCTGTTTTTT; CDR3aa: CASSPGQGNTGELFF
d_gene: -; j_gene: TRBJ2-7; v_gene: TRBV7-2; abundance: -; CDR3nt: TGTGCCAGCAGCTTAACCTCAGACAGAGTGTCTGTTCGGCAGTACTTC; CDR3aa: CASSLTSDRVSVRQYF
d_gene: TRBD1; j_gene: TRBJ2-1; v_gene: TRBV18; abundance: -; CDR3nt: TGTGCCAGCTCACCCTCCGGGACAGGGAATGAGCAGTTCTTC; CDR3aa: CASSPSGTGNEQFF
d_gene: -; j_gene: TRBJ2-4; v_gene: TRBV5-1; abundance: -; CDR3nt: TGCGCCAGCAGCGCAGGGACGGATCGCGTTTGGTACTTC; CDR3aa: CASSAGTDRVWYF
d_gene: -; j_gene: TRBJ1-1; v_gene: TRBV29-1; abundance: once; CDR3nt: TGCAGCGCCGCCGTGGGGCAGAACACTGAAGCTTTCTTT; CDR3aa: CSAAVGQNTEAFF
d_gene: TRBD1; j_gene: TRBJ2-2; v_gene: TRBV28; abundance: once; CDR3nt: TGTGCCAGCAGACGGGGGGACAGGGGCACCGGGGAGCTGTTTTTT; CDR3aa: CASRRGDRGTGELFF
d_gene: -; j_gene: TRBJ1-5; v_gene: TRBV29-1; abundance: -; CDR3nt: TGCAGCGTTGAACAGGGGATTGATCAGCCCCAGCATTTT; CDR3aa: CSVEQGIDQPQHF
d_gene: TRBD1; j_gene: TRBJ1-1; v_gene: TRBV2; abundance: -; CDR3nt: TGTGCCAGCAGCTGGACAGGGACGACTGAAGCTTTCTTT; CDR3aa: CASSWTGTTEAFF
d_gene: -; j_gene: TRBJ1-5; v_gene: TRBV12-2; abundance: -; CDR3nt: TGTGCAAGTCGCCCCCAATACAGGGTAGATCAGCCCCAGCATTTT; CDR3aa: CASRPQYRVDQPQHF
d_gene: -; j_gene: TRBJ2-1; v_gene: TRBV27; abundance: few; CDR3nt: TGTGCCAGTACCGGGACAAGCTCCTACAATGAGCAGTTCTTC; CDR3aa: CASTGTSSYNEQFF
d_gene: -; j_gene: TRBJ2-1; v_gene: TRBV19; abundance: -; CDR3nt: TGTGCCAGTAGTAAGGGCGGTAGCTACAATGAGCAGTTCTTC; CDR3aa: CASSKGGSYNEQFF
d_gene: -; j_gene: TRBJ1-2; v_gene: TRBV5-8; abundance: -; CDR3nt: TGTGCCAGCAGCCTAGATGAAGACCCCGCGAGTACCCTATATGGCTACACCTTC; CDR3aa: CASSLDEDPASTLYGYTF
d_gene: -; j_gene: TRBJ1-5; v_gene: TRBV15; abundance: -; CDR3nt: TGTGCCACCAGCAGTCTCGGGGAGAGCAATCAGCCCCAGCATTTT; CDR3aa: CATSSLGESNQPQHF
d_gene: -; j_gene: TRBJ2-1; v_gene: TRBV7-3; abundance: -; CDR3nt: TGTGCCAGCAGCTCGGATTCCTACAATGAACAGTTCTTC; CDR3aa: CASSSDSYNEQFF
d_gene: -; j_gene: TRBJ2-5; v_gene: TRBV5-1; abundance: -; CDR3nt: TGCGCCAGCAGCTTGGACGGGACTGAACTAAAGACCCAGTACTTC; CDR3aa: CASSLDGTELKTQYF
d_gene: -; j_gene: TRBJ2-2; v_gene: TRBV21-1; abundance: once; CDR3nt: TGTGCCAGCAGCACGAGGGCCCTAAGTACGGGTAAGAGGGCGAACACCGGGGAGCTGTTTTTT; CDR3aa: CASSTRALSTGKRANTGELFF
d_gene: TRBD1; j_gene: TRBJ2-3; v_gene: TRBV5-6; abundance: -; CDR3nt: TGTGCCAGCAGCTCACCGGGACAGGATTTATCAGATACGCAGTATTTT; CDR3aa: CASSSPGQDLSDTQYF
d_gene: TRBD2; j_gene: TRBJ2-3; v_gene: TRBV5-1; abundance: -; CDR3nt: TGCGCCAGCAGCCCGACTAGCAGACTCACAGATACGCAGTATTTT; CDR3aa: CASSPTSRLTDTQYF
d_gene: TRBD1; j_gene: TRBJ2-1; v_gene: TRBV15; abundance: few; CDR3nt: TGTGCCACCAGCAGACAGTACCCCGGGACAGGGGGCGATGAGCAGTTCTTC; CDR3aa: CATSRQYPGTGGDEQFF
d_gene: -; j_gene: TRBJ2-1; v_gene: TRBV19; abundance: medium-sized; CDR3nt: TGTGCCACCACAATCACAGGGCCCCCCTACAATGAGCAGTTCTTC; CDR3aa: CATTITGPPYNEQFF
d_gene: TRBD1; j_gene: TRBJ1-1; v_gene: TRBV5-4; abundance: few; CDR3nt: TGTGCCAGCAGCTTGGGGACAGGGAGGATGAACACTGAAGCTTTCTTT; CDR3aa: CASSLGTGRMNTEAFF
d_gene: TRBD2; j_gene: TRBJ2-7; v_gene: TRBV10-2; abundance: -; CDR3nt: TGCGCCAGCAGCCGACTAGCGGGAATTGAGCAGTACTTC; CDR3aa: CASSRLAGIEQYF
d_gene: -; j_gene: TRBJ1-4; v_gene: TRBV10-1; abundance: -; CDR3nt: TGCGCCAGCAGTGAGAGGGCCTCTGGGGAAAAACTGTTTTTT; CDR3aa: CASSERASGEKLFF
d_gene: -; j_gene: TRBJ2-1; v_gene: TRBV11-2; abundance: once; CDR3nt: TGTGCCAGCAGCGACATGGGTTTGGGGGAAAATGAGCAGTTCTTC; CDR3aa: CASSDMGLGENEQFF
d_gene: -; j_gene: TRBJ1-2; v_gene: TRBV19; abundance: -; CDR3nt: TGTGCCAGTAGTATCTCGCAGGATAGAGGCTATGGCTACACCTTC; CDR3aa: CASSISQDRGYGYTF
d_gene: TRBD1; j_gene: TRBJ1-5; v_gene: TRBV9; abundance: -; CDR3nt: TGTGCCAGCAGCGTCGGGACAGGGTTTCAGCCCCAGCATTTT; CDR3aa: CASSVGTGFQPQHF
d_gene: TRBD2; j_gene: TRBJ2-1; v_gene: TRBV7-2; abundance: -; CDR3nt: TGTGCCAGCACCGGAGGCCGGGGGGGCCCCCTTTACAATGAGCAGTTCTTC; CDR3aa: CASTGGRGGPLYNEQFF
d_gene: TRBD1; j_gene: TRBJ2-7; v_gene: TRBV9; abundance: -; CDR3nt: TGTGCCAGCAGCCCCGGACAGGGTAAGACCTACGAGCGGTACTTC; CDR3aa: CASSPGQGKTYERYF
d_gene: -; j_gene: TRBJ2-1; v_gene: TRBV5-6; abundance: -; CDR3nt: TGTGCCAGCAGCCGGCTCAATGAGCAGTTCTTC; CDR3aa: CASSRLNEQFF
d_gene: -; j_gene: TRBJ1-1; v_gene: TRBV29-1; abundance: -; CDR3nt: TGCAGCGTTTGGCTTGGCAGTAACACTGAAGCTTTCTTT; CDR3aa: CSVWLGSNTEAFF
d_gene: -; j_gene: TRBJ1-5; v_gene: TRBV25-1; abundance: -; CDR3nt: TGTGCCAGCAGTGACAGGGGAGGGCAGCCCCAGCATTTT; CDR3aa: CASSDRGGQPQHF